These 27 T cell receptor beta chains originate from one sample sequenced in a study of cytomegalovirus exposure and HLA in healthy donors. It was with 60 Vbeta and 13 Jbeta primers that the PCR ran. Generated by immunoSEQ multiplex PCR, the TCRdb table keeps only in-frame clones and is missing some. This sample yields 150,000 to 200,000 clones, of which over 75% are seen a single time; about 14% belongs to the top ten. Sequences were obtained from PBMCs. The receptors stem from a man in his fifties or sixties in good health and CMV-seropositive.

The chain is built from TRBV30 and TRBJ2-1, with 9 bases aligning to TRBD2. The CDR3 totals 18 residues. V shed 0 bases and J 0 bases; nucleotides not matched to a gene: 9. In germline, CDR1 is GTSNPN, CDR2 SVGIG (reference sequence). CDR3 protein: CAWSVKGLALSSYNEQFF. The CDR3, as DNA: TGTGCCTGGAGTGTAAAAGGACTAGCGCTGAGCTCCTACAATGAGCAGTTCTTC.

The chain uses TRBV4-3 and TRBJ2-1; TRBD1 aligns across 11 bases. Germline CDR1 is LGHNA and CDR2 is YSLEER. The CDR3 has 17 residues. Trimming at V came to 0 bases and at J to 2 bases, leaving 3 bases not matched to a gene. The CDR3 reads CASSQDPGQGAYNEQFF. In DNA form, the CDR3 reads TGCGCCAGCAGCCAAGACCCGGGACAGGGGGCCTACAATGAGCAGTTCTTC.

This clone was observed a single time. The V call is TRBV7-8, the J call TRBJ2-7, with 7 bases that match TRBD1. Germline trimming cut 1 base from V and 2 bases from J; bases unmatched to any gene: 2. CDR1 is SGHVS and CDR2 is FQNEAQ in the germline V gene. The CDR3 runs to 14 residues. The CDR3 coding sequence is TGTGCCAGCAGCTTAGGGCAGGGGGCCTACGAGCAGTACTTC. Protein product: CASSLGQGAYEQYF.

The V and J genes are TRBV15 and TRBJ2-3, with TRBD2 as a possible D gene (5 bases). Germline CDR1 reads LNHNV; CDR2 reads YYDKDF (reference sequence). The CDR3 covers 14 residues. V was cut by 1 base and J by 6 bases, with 11 bases left in between. CDR3 DNA sequence: TGTGCCACCAGCAGAGCACTAGGTGGTGATACGCAGTATTTT. It is translated as CATSRALGGDTQYF.

This chain uses TRBV28 with TRBJ2-3, with 8 bases that match TRBD2. V gave up 6 bases and J gave up 10 bases; unmatched junction bases: 3. Germline V gene lookup returns CDR1 MDHEN and CDR2 SYDVKM. The CDR3 is made up of 11 amino acids. The CDR3 bases are TGTGCCAGCAGGGGACTAGAGGCGCAGTATTTT. Encoded protein: CASRGLEAQYF.

The gene calls are TRBV10-1 and TRBJ1-1; no clear D gene. Germline values: CDR1 WNHNN, CDR2 SYGVQD (reference sequence). The CDR3 runs to 15 residues. The V end was cut by 4 bases, the J end by 5 bases, with 17 bases between. The CDR3 spells CASSGDLSRRTEAFF. The CDR3 DNA reads TGCGCCAGCAGTGGAGACCTATCCAGGAGGACTGAAGCTTTCTTT.

This clone was seen a handful of times. The chain is built from TRBV5-6 and TRBJ1-4; D remains unclear. Germline values: CDR1 SGHDT, CDR2 YYEEEE. Trimming shortened V by 0 bases and J by 4 bases, and 7 bases separated the two germline ends. The CDR3 has 14 residues. The CDR3 is CASSLAGVNEKLFF. DNA for the CDR3: TGTGCCAGCAGCTTGGCCGGGGTTAATGAAAAACTGTTTTTT.

The chain recombines TRBV28 with TRBJ1-5; a possible D gene is TRBD1 (5 bases). Trimming took off 6 bases at V and 0 bases at J, with 9 bases between the two ends. Germline V CDR1 and CDR2: MDHEN, SYDVKM. The CDR3 is 14 residues long. The CDR3 is CASRTADSNQPQHF. The CDR3 DNA is TGTGCCAGCAGGACAGCCGATAGCAATCAGCCCCAGCATTTT.

The chain joins TRBV27 to TRBJ2-3; 9 nucleotides agree with TRBD2. CDR3 length equals 15 residues. Germline V gene lookup returns CDR1 MNHEY and CDR2 SMNVEV (reference sequence). The J segment lost 1 base and the V segment lost 7 bases, leaving 6 bases of the junction unmatched. Here the CDR3 reads CASKPIAGGTDTQYF. CDR3 DNA: TGTGCCAGCAAGCCTATAGCGGGGGGCACAGATACGCAGTATTTT.

This chain joins TRBV18 and TRBJ2-2; TRBD2 matches at 9 bases. With V trimmed by 5 bases and J by 2 bases, 3 bases remained unmatched. Germline CDR1 reads KGHSH; CDR2 reads LQKENI. The CDR3 sequence is 15 residues long. This chain's CDR3 is CASSNSGGNTGELFF. The CDR3 DNA sequence: TGTGCCAGCTCAAATAGCGGGGGAAACACCGGGGAGCTGTTTTTT. Full variable domain (outside the CDR3, taken from reference TRBV18 and TRBJ2-2): NAGVMQNPRHLVRRRGQEARLRCSPMKGHSHVYWYRQLPEEGLKFMVYLQKENIIDESGMPKERFSAEFPKEGPSILRIQQVVRGDSAAYFCASSNSGGNTGELFFGEGSRLTVL.

This chain uses TRBV6-6 with TRBJ2-5; D may be TRBD1 (5 bases). Matching the DNA end better, TRBJ2-7 makes the J call doubtful. This CDR3 region has 13 residues. Germline assignment: CDR1 MNHNY and CDR2 SVGAGI (reference sequence). The CDR3 loop is CASSPQGFYEQYF. The CDR3 DNA reads as TGTGCCAGCAGTCCCCAGGGCTTCTACGAGCAGTACTTC.

The rearrangement links TRBV2 to TRBJ2-5; tentative D call: TRBD2 (5 bases). CDR3 size: 14 residues. The V gene's germline CDR1 is SNHLY and CDR2 FYNNEI. The ends were cut back, 6 bases at V and 2 bases at J, with 13 bases in the middle. As DNA, the CDR3 is TGTGCCAGCAGGGACTCGCCGGGACAAGAGACCCAGTACTTC. This translates into CASRDSPGQETQYF.

This clone came up once. This chain links TRBV5-1 with TRBJ1-1; TRBD1 matches 10 bases. The length of the CDR3 is 16 residues. Trimming at V came to 4 bases and at J to 6 bases, leaving 12 bases not matched to a gene. Germline loops: CDR1 SGHRS, CDR2 YFSETQ. CDR3 bases: TGCGCCAGCAGCCTTATACCTCGGGACAGGGGCTCTGAAGCTTTCTTT. Its translation is CASSLIPRDRGSEAFF.

A few counts support this clone. The V and J genes are TRBV7-9 and TRBJ1-1; D ambiguous. CDR3 length: 13 amino acids. V was pared by 5 bases and J by 5 bases, with 12 bases between. Germline V CDR1 and CDR2: SEHNR, FQNEAQ (reference sequence). The CDR3 loop reads CASSPHAGTEAFF. CDR3 sequence (DNA): TGTGCCAGCAGCCCACACGCGGGGACTGAAGCTTTCTTT.

This sequence joins TRBV4-3 and TRBJ1-2; possible D gene TRBD1, 5 bases. CDR1 and CDR2 from the germline V gene are LGHNA and YSLEER. Trimming removed 0 bases from V and 8 bases from J, with 10 bases in between. The CDR3 spans 13 residues. The CDR3 reads CASSQDQGWGYTF. CDR3 DNA: TGCGCCAGCAGCCAAGATCAGGGCTGGGGCTACACCTTC.

The rearrangement links TRBV28 to TRBJ1-6, with TRBD1 matching over 8 bases. The length of the CDR3 is 14 residues. Trimming removed 5 bases from V and 10 bases from J; junction bases left unmatched: 7. The germline CDR1 and CDR2 sequences are MDHEN and SYDVKM. In nucleotides, the CDR3 is TGTGCCAGCAGTACGACAGGGGACGGGTCACCCCTCCACTTT. Amino acids: CASSTTGDGSPLHF.

The chain joins TRBV5-1 to TRBJ2-1; 11 bases line up with TRBD2. The length of the CDR3 is 15 residues. Germline V gives CDR1 SGHRS, CDR2 YFSETQ. The trim removed 4 bases at V and 8 bases at J, leaving 8 bases unmatched. CDR3 residues: CASSDSGGAVHEQFF. The CDR3 DNA sequence: TGCGCCAGCAGCGATAGCGGGGGGGCGGTTCATGAGCAGTTCTTC.

The V gene is TRBV28, the J gene TRBJ1-5; D is perhaps TRBD1 (5 bases). The CDR3 totals 17 residues. Germline V gene data show CDR1 as MDHEN and CDR2 as SYDVKM. Deletions cut 6 bases from V and 0 bases from J, with 18 bases between. The CDR3 region has the DNA TGTGCCAGCAGCTTTACAGGATCGGGTAGTAGCAATCAGCCCCAGCATTTT. Translated, it gives CASSFTGSGSSNQPQHF.

V usage is TRBV6-5 and J usage is TRBJ1-5; D remains unclear. The CDR3 consists of 13 residues. Germline V lookup: CDR1 MNHEY, CDR2 SVGAGI. The germline V and J ends were trimmed by 5 bases and 2 bases, with 7 bases remaining between them. The CDR3 here is CASSKQRNQPQHF. CDR3 sequence (DNA): TGTGCCAGCAGTAAACAGCGCAATCAGCCCCAGCATTTT.

Here the CDR3 DNA reads TGTGCCAGTAGTATTACAACAGGGGGGAACACTGAAGCTTTCTTT. Its protein is CASSITTGGNTEAFF. J is TRBJ1-1 and V is TRBV19; 8 nucleotides line up with TRBD1. Per the germline V gene, CDR1 is LNHDA and CDR2 is SQIVND (reference sequence). The CDR3 has 15 amino acids. Trimming cost V 3 bases and J 1 base; bases outside gene matches: 4.

The chain links TRBV28 to TRBJ2-1, with a possible D match to TRBD2 (6 bases). V was clipped by 5 bases and J by 1 base, with 15 bases between them. The V gene's germline CDR1 is MDHEN and CDR2 SYDVKM. The CDR3 has 16 amino acids. CDR3 in DNA: TGTGCCAGCAGTGAAGTCGCGGGGACGTCCTACAATGAGCAGTTCTTC. Encoded protein: CASSEVAGTSYNEQFF.

This chain links TRBV28 with TRBJ1-3, with 7 bases that match TRBD1. The germline CDR1 and CDR2 sequences are MDHEN and SYDVKM. This CDR3 has 17 amino acids. V was clipped by 4 bases and J by 0 bases; unmatched bases: 9. This CDR3 is CASSSTGRTVSGNTIYF. For the CDR3, the DNA is TGTGCCAGCAGTTCGACAGGGCGGACGGTCTCTGGAAACACCATATATTTT.

The chain is built from TRBV5-1 and TRBJ1-6; 9 bases match TRBD1. The CDR3 consists of 14 residues. Germline V gene sequence: CDR1 SGHRS, CDR2 YFSETQ. V gave up 7 bases and J gave up 7 bases; unmatched junction bases: 6. CDR3 region: CASSRTGVNSPLHF. Here the CDR3 DNA reads TGCGCCAGCTCTCGGACAGGGGTCAATTCACCCCTCCACTTT. Full variable domain (remainder filled in from reference TRBV5-1 and TRBJ1-6): KAGVTQTPRYLIKTRGQQVTLSCSPISGHRSVSWYQQTPGQGLQFLFEYFSETQRNKGNFPGRFSGRQFSNSRSEMNVSTLELGDSALYLCASSRTGVNSPLHFGNGTRLTVT.

This sequence joins TRBV5-4 and TRBJ2-5; 8 bases match TRBD1. CDR3 size: 14 residues. The germline gives CDR1 SGHNT, CDR2 YYREEE (reference sequence). J lost 5 bases, V lost 4 bases, and 7 bases had no gene match. CDR3 sequence reads: CASSPQDRVETQYF. The DNA of the CDR3 is TGTGCCAGCAGCCCCCAGGACAGGGTGGAGACCCAGTACTTC.

The chain carries TRBV27 and TRBJ2-7; 8 bases are a match to TRBD1. The germline V gene encodes CDR1 MNHEY and CDR2 SMNVEV (reference sequence). The ends lost 5 bases at V and 2 bases at J; junction bases unmatched: 5. CDR3 length: 14 amino acids. The CDR3 here is CASSLGTGPYEQYF. In nucleotides, the CDR3 is TGTGCCAGCAGTCTAGGGACAGGACCCTACGAGCAGTACTTC.

This clone was counted between two and nine times. This chain uses TRBV10-3 with TRBJ1-5, with a tentative D call TRBD1 (6 bases). Trimming removed 9 bases from V and 4 bases from J, with 10 bases in between. The CDR3 has 12 residues. CDR1 ENHRY and CDR2 SYGVKD come from the germline V gene. The CDR3 region is CAIGQNNQPQHF. The CDR3 DNA is TGTGCCATTGGACAGAATAATCAGCCCCAGCATTTT.

The V and J genes are TRBV5-4 and TRBJ1-2; D is unresolved. V gave up 1 base and J gave up 8 bases, with 6 bases separating them. The CDR3 runs 11 residues. Germline V gene lookup returns CDR1 SGHNT and CDR2 YYREEE (reference sequence). The CDR3: CASSLKEGYTF. The DNA of the CDR3 is TGTGCCAGCAGCTTGAAAGAGGGCTACACCTTC.